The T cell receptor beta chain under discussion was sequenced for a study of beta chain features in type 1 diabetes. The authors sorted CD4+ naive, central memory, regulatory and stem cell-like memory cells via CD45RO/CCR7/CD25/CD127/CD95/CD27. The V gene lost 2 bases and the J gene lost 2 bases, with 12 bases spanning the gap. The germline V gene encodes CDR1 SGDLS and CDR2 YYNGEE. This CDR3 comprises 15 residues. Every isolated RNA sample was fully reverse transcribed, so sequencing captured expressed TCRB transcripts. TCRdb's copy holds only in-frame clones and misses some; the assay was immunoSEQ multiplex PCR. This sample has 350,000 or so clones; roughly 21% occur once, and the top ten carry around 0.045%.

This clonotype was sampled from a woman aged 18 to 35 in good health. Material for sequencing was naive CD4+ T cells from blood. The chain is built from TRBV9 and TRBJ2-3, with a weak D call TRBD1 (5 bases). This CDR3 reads CASSVTGKNTDTQYF. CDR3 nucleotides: TGTGCCAGCAGCGTCACAGGAAAGAACACAGATACGCAGTATTTT.